The entry below describes one T cell receptor beta chain. The antigen remains undetermined. The data derive from a study of OX40 agonist ivuxolimab in advanced cancers. Turning to the study itself: Three partial responders included one hepatocellular carcinoma patient and two cutaneous melanoma patients.

The table came from immunoSEQ multiplex PCR; TCRdb's copy has only in-frame clones and leaves some out. The sample includes some 80,000 clones, 75% to 90% of them seen just once. The germline gives CDR1 MNHEY, CDR2 SMNVEV (reference sequence). The CDR3 runs to 15 residues. The V segment lost 3 bases and the J segment 1 base; nucleotides outside the gene matches: 5. Whole-study results and caveats: Clonal expansion in partial responders at 0.1-3.0 mg/kg ranked among the lowest.

The sequence derives from an adult with an advanced solid tumor such as melanoma, head and neck, liver or kidney cancer. The V and J genes are TRBV27 and TRBJ2-7; TRBD1 matches at 8 bases. Sequences were derived from CD4+ or CD8+ T cells sorted from blood, sampled in a trial of the OX40 agonist ivuxolimab. DNA for the CDR3: TGTGCCAGCAGTTTCAGGGGGCCGATGTCCTACGAGCAGTACTTC. Translating it yields CASSFRGPMSYEQYF.